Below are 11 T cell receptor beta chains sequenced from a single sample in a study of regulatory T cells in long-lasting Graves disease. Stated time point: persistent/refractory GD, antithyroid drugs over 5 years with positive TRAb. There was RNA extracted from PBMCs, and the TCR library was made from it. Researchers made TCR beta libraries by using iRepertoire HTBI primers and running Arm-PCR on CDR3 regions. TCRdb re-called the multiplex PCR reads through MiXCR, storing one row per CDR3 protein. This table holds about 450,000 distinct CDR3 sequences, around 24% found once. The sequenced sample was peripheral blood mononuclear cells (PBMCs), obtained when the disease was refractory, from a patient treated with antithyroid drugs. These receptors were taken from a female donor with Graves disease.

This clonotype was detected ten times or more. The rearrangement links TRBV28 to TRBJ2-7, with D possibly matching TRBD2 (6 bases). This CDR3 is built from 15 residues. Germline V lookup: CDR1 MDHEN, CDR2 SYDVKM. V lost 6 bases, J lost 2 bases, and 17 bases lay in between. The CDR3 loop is CASRPPGGSPYEQYF. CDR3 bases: TGTGCCAGCAGGCCCCCCGGGGGTAGCCCCTACGAGCAGTACTTC.

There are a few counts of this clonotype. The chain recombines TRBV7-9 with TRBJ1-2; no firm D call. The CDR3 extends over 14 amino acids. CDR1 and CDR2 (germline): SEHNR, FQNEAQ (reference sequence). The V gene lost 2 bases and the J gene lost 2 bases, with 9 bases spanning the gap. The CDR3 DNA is TGTGCCAGCAGCTTAACATCCGGCAACTATGGCTACACCTTC. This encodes CASSLTSGNYGYTF.

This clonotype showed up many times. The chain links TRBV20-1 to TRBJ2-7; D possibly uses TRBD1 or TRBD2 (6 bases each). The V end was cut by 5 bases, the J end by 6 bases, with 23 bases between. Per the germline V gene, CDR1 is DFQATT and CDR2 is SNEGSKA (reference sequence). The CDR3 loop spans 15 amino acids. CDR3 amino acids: CSAGGGSDGISEQYF. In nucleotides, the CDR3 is TGCAGTGCTGGAGGGGGTTCTGACGGGATCAGCGAGCAGTACTTC.

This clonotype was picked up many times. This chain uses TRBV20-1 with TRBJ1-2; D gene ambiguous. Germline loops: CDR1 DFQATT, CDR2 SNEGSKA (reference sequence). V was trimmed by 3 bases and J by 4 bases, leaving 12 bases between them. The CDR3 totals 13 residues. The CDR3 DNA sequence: TGCAGTGCTAGGGACTATGAAGGCTATGGCTACACCTTC. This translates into CSARDYEGYGYTF.

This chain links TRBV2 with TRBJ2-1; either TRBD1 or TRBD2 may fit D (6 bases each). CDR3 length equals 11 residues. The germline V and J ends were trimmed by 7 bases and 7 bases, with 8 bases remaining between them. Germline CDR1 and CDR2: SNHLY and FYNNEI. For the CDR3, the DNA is TGTGCCAGCAAGGGGGGAAATGAGCAGTTCTTC. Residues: CASKGGNEQFF. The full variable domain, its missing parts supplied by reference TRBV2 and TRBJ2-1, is EPEVTQTPSHQVTQMGQEVILRCVPISNHLYFYWYRQILGQKVEFLVSFYNNEISEKSEIFDDQFSVERPDGSNFTLKIRSTKLEDSAMYFCASKGGNEQFFGPGTRLTVL.

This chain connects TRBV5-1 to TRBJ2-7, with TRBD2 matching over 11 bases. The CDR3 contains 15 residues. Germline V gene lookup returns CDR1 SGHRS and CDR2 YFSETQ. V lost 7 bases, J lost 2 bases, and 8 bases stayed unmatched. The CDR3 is CASGGTSGATYEQYF. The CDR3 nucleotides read TGCGCCAGCGGGGGGACTAGCGGAGCAACCTACGAGCAGTACTTC.

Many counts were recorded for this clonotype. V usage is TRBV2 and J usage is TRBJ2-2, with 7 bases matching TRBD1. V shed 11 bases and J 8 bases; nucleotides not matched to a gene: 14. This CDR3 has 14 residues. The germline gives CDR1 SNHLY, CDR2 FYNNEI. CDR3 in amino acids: CAGRQGPREGELFF. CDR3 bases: TGTGCCGGACGACAGGGTCCCCGTGAAGGGGAGCTGTTTTTT.

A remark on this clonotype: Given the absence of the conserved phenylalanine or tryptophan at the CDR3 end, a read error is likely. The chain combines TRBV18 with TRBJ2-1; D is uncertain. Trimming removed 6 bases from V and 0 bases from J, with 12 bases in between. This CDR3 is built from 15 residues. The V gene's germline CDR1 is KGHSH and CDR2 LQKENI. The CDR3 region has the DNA TGTGCCAGCTCGTCAGCTCAGAGCTCCTACAATGAGCAGTTCTCC. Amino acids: CASSSAQSSYNEQFS.

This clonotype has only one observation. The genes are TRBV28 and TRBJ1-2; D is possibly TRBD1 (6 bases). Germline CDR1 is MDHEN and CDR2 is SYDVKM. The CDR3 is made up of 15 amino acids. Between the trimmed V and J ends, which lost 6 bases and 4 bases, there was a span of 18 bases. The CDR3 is CASSSFLGGGYGYTF. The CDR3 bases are TGTGCCAGCAGCTCTTTTTTGGGGGGCGGCTATGGCTACACCTTC.

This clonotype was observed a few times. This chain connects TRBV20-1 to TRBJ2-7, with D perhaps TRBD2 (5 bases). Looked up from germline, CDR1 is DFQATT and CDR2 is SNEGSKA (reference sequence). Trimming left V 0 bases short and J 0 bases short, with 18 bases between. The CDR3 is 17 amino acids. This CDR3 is CSARDPWGSGTSYEQYF. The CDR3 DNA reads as TGCAGTGCTAGAGATCCCTGGGGAAGCGGTACCTCCTACGAGCAGTACTTC.

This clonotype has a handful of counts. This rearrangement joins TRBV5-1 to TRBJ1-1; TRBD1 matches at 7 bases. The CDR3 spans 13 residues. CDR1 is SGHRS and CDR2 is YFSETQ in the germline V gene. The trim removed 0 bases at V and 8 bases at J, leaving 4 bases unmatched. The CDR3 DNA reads TGCGCCAGCAGCTTGGCCGTACAGGGGGAAGCTTTCTTT. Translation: CASSLAVQGEAFF.